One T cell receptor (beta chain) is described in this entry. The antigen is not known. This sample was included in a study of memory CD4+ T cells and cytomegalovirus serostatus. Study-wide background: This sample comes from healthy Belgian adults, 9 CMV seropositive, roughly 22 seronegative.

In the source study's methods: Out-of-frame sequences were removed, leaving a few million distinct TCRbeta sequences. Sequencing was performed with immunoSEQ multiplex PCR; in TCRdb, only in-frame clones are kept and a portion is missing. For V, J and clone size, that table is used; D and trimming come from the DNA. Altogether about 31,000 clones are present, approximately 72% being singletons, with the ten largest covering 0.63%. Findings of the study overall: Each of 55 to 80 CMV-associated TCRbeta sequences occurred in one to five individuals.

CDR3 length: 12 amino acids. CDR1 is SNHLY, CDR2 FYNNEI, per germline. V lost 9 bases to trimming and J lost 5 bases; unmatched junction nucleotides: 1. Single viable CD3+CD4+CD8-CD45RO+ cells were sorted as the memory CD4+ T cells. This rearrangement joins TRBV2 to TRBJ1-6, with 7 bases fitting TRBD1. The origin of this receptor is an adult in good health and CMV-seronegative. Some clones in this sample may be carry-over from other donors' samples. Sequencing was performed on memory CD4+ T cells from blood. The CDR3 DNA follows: TGTGCCAGTACAGGGGATAATTCACCCCTCCACTTT. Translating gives CASTGDNSPLHF. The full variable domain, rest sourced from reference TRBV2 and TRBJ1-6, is EPEVTQTPSHQVTQMGQEVILRCVPISNHLYFYWYRQILGQKVEFLVSFYNNEISEKSEIFDDQFSVERPDGSNFTLKIRSTKLEDSAMYFCASTGDNSPLHFGNGTRLTVT.